This TCR beta chain was retrieved from a study of blood T cell repertoires in COVID-19. The data were produced by immunoSEQ multiplex PCR, yet TCRdb's version contains in-frame clones alone and is incomplete. The sample records tens of thousands of clones, 85% to 90% being singletons. The CDR3 has 20 amino acids. This TCR came from a human donor with active COVID-19. The donor label of this sample is uncertain. The J gene is TRBJ2-1, the V gene TRBV21-1; the DNA was not compared with TRBD2, the D call given in the table. TRBV21-1 has pseudogene status. Sequences were obtained from peripheral blood. The CDR3 DNA sequence: TGTGCCAGCAGCGAAGGGTGGCGACTAGCGGGGAATAGCTCCTACAATGAGCAGTTCTTC. This encodes CASSEGWRLAGNSSYNEQFF.